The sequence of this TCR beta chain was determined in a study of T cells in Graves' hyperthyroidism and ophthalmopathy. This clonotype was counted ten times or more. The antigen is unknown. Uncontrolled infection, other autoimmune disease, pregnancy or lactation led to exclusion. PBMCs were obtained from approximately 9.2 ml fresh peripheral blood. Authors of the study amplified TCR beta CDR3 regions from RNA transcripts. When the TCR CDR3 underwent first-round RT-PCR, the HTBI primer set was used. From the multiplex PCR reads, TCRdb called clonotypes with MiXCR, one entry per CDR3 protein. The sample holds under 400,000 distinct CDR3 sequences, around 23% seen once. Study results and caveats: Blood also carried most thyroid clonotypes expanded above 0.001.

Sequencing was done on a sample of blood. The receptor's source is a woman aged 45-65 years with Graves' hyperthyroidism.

CDR3: CASSQLSVQETQYF. The CDR3 DNA is TGTGCCAGCAGCCAATTGTCGGTCCAAGAGACCCAGTACTTC. The chain uses TRBV14 and TRBJ2-5; D unresolved. The V end lost 2 bases, the J end lost 1 base, and 8 bases lay between the germline ends. The germline gives CDR1 SGHDN, CDR2 FVKESK. The CDR3 spans 14 residues. Variable domain in full (rest from reference TRBV14 and TRBJ2-5): EAGVTQFPSHSVIEKGQTVTLRCDPISGHDNLYWYRRVMGKEIKFLLHFVKESKQDESGMPNNRFLAERTGGTYSTLKVQPAELEDSGVYFCASSQLSVQETQYFGPGTRLLVL.